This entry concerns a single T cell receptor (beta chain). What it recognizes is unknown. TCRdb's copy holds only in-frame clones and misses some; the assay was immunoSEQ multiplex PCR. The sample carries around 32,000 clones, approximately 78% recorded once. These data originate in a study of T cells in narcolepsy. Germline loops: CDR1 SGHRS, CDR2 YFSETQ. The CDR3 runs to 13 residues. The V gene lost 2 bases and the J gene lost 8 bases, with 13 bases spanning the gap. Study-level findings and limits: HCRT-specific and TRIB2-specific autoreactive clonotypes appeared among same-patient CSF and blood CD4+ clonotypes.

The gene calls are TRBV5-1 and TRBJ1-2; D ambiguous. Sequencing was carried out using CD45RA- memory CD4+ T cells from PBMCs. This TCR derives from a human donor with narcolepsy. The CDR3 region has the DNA TGCGCCAGCAGCTTTTTGGGAGGTGAAGGCTACACCTTC. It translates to CASSFLGGEGYTF.